Given below is one T cell receptor beta chain in context. In the authors' methods: Estimation of nucleated cell counts was performed using reference gene primer amplification. Data came from immunoSEQ multiplex PCR; TCRdb stores just in-frame clones and leaves some out. D and trimming come from the DNA, and the V and J calls and clone size come from that table. Of under 150,000 clones detected, 79% appear once; the ten largest clones hold about 8.6%. This sample is part of a study of blood T cell repertoires in COVID-19. Study-level background: Spain, Italy and the United States supplied samples that represented acute and convalescent COVID-19.

There are 14 residues in the CDR3. The germline V and J ends were trimmed by 5 bases and 7 bases, with 14 bases remaining between them. The germline gives CDR1 MNHEY, CDR2 SMNVEV (reference sequence). This receptor was obtained from a man between 50 and 59 years old with active or convalescent COVID-19. This chain links TRBV27 with TRBJ1-4; D remains unclear. The sequencing sample was made of peripheral blood. This CDR3 reads CASSPQSTLEKLFF. CDR3 sequence (DNA): TGTGCCAGCAGTCCACAGAGTACCCTTGAAAAACTGTTTTTT.